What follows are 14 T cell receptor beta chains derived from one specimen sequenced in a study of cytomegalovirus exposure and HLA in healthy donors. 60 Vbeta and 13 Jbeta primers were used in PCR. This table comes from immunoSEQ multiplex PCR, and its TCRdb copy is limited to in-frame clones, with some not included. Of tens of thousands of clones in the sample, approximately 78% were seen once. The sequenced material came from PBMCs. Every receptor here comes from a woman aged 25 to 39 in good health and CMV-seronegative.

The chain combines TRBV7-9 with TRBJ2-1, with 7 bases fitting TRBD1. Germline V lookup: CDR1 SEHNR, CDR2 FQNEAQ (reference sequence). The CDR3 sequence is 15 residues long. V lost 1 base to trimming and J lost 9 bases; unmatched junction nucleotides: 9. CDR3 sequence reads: CASSLETTGSAEQFF. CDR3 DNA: TGTGCCAGCAGCTTAGAAACGACAGGGTCTGCTGAGCAGTTCTTC.

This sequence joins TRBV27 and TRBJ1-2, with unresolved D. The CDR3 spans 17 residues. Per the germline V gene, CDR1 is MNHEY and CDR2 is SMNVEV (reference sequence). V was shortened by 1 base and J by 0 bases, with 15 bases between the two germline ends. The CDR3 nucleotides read TGTGCCAGCAGTTTATTGGAAGTAGGCGGAGCTAACTATGGCTACACCTTC. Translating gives CASSLLEVGGANYGYTF.

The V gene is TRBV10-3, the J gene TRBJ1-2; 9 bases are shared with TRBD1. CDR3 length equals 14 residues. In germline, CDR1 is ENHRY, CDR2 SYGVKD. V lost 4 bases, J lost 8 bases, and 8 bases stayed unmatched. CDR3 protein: CAISGQGVPMGYTF. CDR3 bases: TGTGCCATCAGTGGACAGGGGGTCCCCATGGGCTACACCTTC.

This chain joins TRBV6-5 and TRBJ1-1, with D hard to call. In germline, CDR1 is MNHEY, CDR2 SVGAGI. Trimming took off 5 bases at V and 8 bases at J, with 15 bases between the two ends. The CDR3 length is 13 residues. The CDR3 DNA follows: TGTGCCAGCAGTGAAGCTGGAGTAGCCGAAGCTTTCTTT. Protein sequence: CASSEAGVAEAFF.

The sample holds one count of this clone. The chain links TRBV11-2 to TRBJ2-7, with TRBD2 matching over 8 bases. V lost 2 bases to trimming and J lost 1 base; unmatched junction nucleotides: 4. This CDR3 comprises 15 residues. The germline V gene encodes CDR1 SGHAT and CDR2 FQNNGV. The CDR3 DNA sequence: TGTGCCAGCAGCTTATCGGGGGGGCAATCCTACGAGCAGTACTTC. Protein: CASSLSGGQSYEQYF.

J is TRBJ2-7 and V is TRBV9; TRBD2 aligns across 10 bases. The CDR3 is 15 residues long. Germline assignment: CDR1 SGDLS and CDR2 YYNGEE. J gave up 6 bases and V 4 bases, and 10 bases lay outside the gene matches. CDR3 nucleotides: TGTGCCAGCAGCTTTAGAGCGGGGGGGCCGGGCGAGCAGTACTTC. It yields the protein CASSFRAGGPGEQYF.

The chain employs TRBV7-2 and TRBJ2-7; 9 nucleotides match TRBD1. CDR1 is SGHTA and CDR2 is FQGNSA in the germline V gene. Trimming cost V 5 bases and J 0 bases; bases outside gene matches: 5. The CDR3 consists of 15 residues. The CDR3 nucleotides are TGTGCCAGCAGCCACGACAGGGGGAGCTCCTACGAGCAGTACTTC. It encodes CASSHDRGSSYEQYF.

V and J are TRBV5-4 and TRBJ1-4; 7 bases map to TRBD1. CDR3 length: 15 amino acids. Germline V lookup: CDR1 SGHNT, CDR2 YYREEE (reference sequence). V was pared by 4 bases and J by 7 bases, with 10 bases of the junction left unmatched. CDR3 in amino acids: CASSLQGERSEKLFF. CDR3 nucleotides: TGTGCCAGCAGCCTGCAGGGGGAGAGGAGTGAAAAACTGTTTTTT.

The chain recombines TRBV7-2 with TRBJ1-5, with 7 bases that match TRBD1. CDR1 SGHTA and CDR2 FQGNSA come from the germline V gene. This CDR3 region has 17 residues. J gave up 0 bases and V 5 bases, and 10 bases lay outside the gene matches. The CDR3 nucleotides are TGTGCCAGCAGCCAATTCCCCACAGGGGTTAGCAATCAGCCCCAGCATTTT. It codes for CASSQFPTGVSNQPQHF.

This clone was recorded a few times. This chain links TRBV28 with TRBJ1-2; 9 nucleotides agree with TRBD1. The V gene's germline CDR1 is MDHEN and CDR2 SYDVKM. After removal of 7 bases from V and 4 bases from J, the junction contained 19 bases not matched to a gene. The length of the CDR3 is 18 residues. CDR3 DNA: TGTGCCAGCATCCAGTACCCGGGACAGGGACCTATGGGCTATGGCTACACCTTC. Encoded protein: CASIQYPGQGPMGYGYTF.

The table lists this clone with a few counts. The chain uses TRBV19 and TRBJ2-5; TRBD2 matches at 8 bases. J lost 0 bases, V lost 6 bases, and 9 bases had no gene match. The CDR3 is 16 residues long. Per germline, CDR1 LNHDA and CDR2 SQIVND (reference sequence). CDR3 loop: CASSPIQRGHQETQYF. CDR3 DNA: TGTGCCAGTAGCCCCATTCAGCGGGGGCACCAAGAGACCCAGTACTTC.

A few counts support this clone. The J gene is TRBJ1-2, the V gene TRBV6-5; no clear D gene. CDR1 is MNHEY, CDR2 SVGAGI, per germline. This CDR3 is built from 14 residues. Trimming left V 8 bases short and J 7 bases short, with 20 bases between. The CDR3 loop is CASRGSGESGGYTF. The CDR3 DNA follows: TGTGCCAGCCGCGGTTCTGGAGAGTCGGGTGGCTACACCTTC.

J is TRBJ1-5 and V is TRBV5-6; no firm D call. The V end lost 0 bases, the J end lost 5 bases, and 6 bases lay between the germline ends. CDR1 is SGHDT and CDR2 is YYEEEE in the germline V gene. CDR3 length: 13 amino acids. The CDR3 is CASSLGRYQPQHF. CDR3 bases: TGTGCCAGCAGCTTGGGCAGGTATCAGCCCCAGCATTTT. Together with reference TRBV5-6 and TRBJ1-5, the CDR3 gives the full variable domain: DAGVTQSPTHLIKTRGQQVTLRCSPKSGHDTVSWYQQALGQGPQFIFQYYEEEERQRGNFPDRFSGHQFPNYSSELNVNALLLGDSALYLCASSLGRYQPQHFGDGTRLSIL.

CDR3 loop: CASSRDRGYEKLFF. CDR3 in DNA: TGTGCCAGCAGTCGGGACAGGGGGTATGAAAAACTGTTTTTT. The chain carries TRBV2 and TRBJ1-4; 11 bases match TRBD1. Losses at the gene ends were 5 bases for V and 6 bases for J; bases not matched to a gene: 2. CDR3 length: 14 amino acids. Germline CDR1 and CDR2: SNHLY and FYNNEI.